This TCR beta chain appears in the sequencing data of a study of cytomegalovirus exposure and HLA in healthy donors. Study outcomes and limitations: First-cohort TCR clusters were later found to tend to co-occur in the approximately 110 validation repertoires. The investigators catalogued 150 or so TCR beta chains as cytomegalovirus-associated. The classifier was said to identify cytomegalovirus status with high specificity and sensitivity.

Between the trimmed V and J ends, which lost 4 bases and 1 base, there was a span of 8 bases. The CDR3 consists of 13 residues. Germline V gives CDR1 SGHAT, CDR2 FQNNGV. Some clones are missing from TCRdb's copy, which holds only in-frame ones; the method was immunoSEQ multiplex PCR. This sample carries about 180,000 clones, roughly 89% of them seen once, and the ten largest clones take roughly 1.5%. In regard to this clone: The antigen remains unidentified.

The sample taken for sequencing was PBMCs. This sequence originates from a woman aged 25 to 45 in good health and CMV-seronegative. The V gene is TRBV11-2, the J gene TRBJ2-7, with a tentative D call TRBD1 (5 bases). CDR3 DNA sequence: TGTGCCAGCAGCTCAGGGTCATCCTACGAGCAGTACTTC. This codes for CASSSGSSYEQYF.